The T cell receptor beta chain described here comes from a study of blood T cell repertoires in COVID-19. Study background: T cells, B-cell-depleted T cells, or PBMCs supplied cDNA or gDNA.

In the original analysis: Researchers report that nucleated cell counts were estimated from reference gene primer amplification. TCRdb's table, derived via immunoSEQ multiplex PCR, lists solely in-frame clones and lacks some. From that table come the V and J calls and clone size; the DNA was used to work out D and trimming. The data show some 150,000 clones, 80% to 90% seen once. The CDR3 contains 15 residues. In germline, CDR1 is MNHEY, CDR2 SMNVEV (reference sequence). Trimming took off 7 bases at V and 4 bases at J, with 20 bases between the two ends. The specimen was peripheral blood. The gene calls are TRBV27 and TRBJ2-7, with a weak D call TRBD2 (5 bases). The sequence was obtained from a woman aged 50 to 60 with acute or convalescent COVID-19. In DNA form, the CDR3 reads TGTGCCAGCAACCCCACACTAGGATCAAGATACGAGCAGTACTTC. Translating gives CASNPTLGSRYEQYF.